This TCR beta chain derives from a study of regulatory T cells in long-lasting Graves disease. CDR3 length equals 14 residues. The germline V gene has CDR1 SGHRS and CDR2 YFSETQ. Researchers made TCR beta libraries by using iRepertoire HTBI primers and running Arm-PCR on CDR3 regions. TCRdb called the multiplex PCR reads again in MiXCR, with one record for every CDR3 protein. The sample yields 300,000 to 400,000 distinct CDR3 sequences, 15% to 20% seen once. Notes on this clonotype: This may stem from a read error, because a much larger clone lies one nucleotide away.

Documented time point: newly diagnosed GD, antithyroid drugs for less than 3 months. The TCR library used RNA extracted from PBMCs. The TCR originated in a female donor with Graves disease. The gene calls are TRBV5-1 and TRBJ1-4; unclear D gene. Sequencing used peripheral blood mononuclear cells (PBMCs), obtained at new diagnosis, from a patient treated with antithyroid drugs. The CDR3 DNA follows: TGCGCCAGCAGCTTTACTGCAACTAATGAAAAACCGTTTTTT. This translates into CASSFTATNEKPFF.